What follows describes a single TCR beta chain. Its antigen remains undetermined. No per-base quality is available; no much larger clone lies one base away. The cohort comprised some 730 healthy bone marrow donors. At the time of sampling, every cohort member was nominally healthy, though immune exposures that went unrecorded were likely present. The donor was CMV seropositive and was included in the group of 289 seropositive cohort members. Each donor provided a peripheral blood sample, and peripheral blood mononuclear cells were used for TCR beta sequencing. The Qiagen DNeasy Blood Extraction Kit was used to extract genomic DNA from the blood cell samples. The trim is 1 base for V and 1 base for J, with a gap of 9 bases between the germline ends. The CDR3 covers 15 residues, taking in both the cysteine and the phenylalanine. Only CDR3 DNA is held: 45 bases, read in frame from base 1. CDR1 and CDR2, per the germline V gene, are MNHNS and SASEGT.

The library was built by means of the immunoSEQ multiplex PCR assay. The multiplex PCR relied on a mix of 60 forward primers for TCR Vbeta segments and 13 reverse primers for TCR Jbeta segments. Amplification of the CDR3 region of rearranged TCR beta genes was performed with a multiplex PCR assay on genomic DNA. On the Illumina HiSeq System, the amplified TCR beta libraries were sequenced as 87-base-pair reads. For the original study's pipeline: Across the 600 to 700 repertoires, a later analysis counted approximately 83 million unique TCR beta chains, about 10 million of which were shared by at least two donors. To remove PCR and sequencing errors, raw reads were error-corrected and collapsed into unique sequences using a nearest-neighbor algorithm that merged closely related sequences. V, D and J gene segments were assigned by aligning CDR3 sequences to IMGT reference sequences. For a sequence to be retained, at least a six-nucleotide match to both a V gene segment and a J gene segment was required. Rearrangements were called productive when the CDR3 lacked stop codons and stayed in frame with V and J; all others were non-productive. CDR3 was defined according to IMGT convention as the region running from the second conserved V-encoded cysteine to the conserved J-encoded phenylalanine. The earlier analysis of 500 to 650 of the donors excluded any sequence lacking an unambiguous match to a single V gene segment. In an earlier analysis of around 590 of the donors, a V segment was called functional when productive rearrangements were above 56.7%, and segregating when the standard deviation between donors exceeded 5%. To diagnose cytomegalovirus status from the catalog of TCR beta chain sequences, a statistical classification framework was built. In a later analysis, V and J genes were assigned by comparing TCR nucleotide sequences against IMGT/GENE-DB human TR gene sequences. Using the TCRdist pipeline, a later analysis assigned CDR3 sequences along with most-parsimonious VDJ recombination scenarios. In a later analysis, each TCR beta chain was defined by its CDR3 amino acid sequence together with its V-gene family, and reads lacking a unique V-gene family were excluded. In a later analysis, around 600 highly shared, low-generation-probability nucleotide sequences were removed to address suspected cross-contamination and a sequencing artifact. In a later analysis, a clonal expansion index was calculated for each public chain from normalized within-repertoire ranks of inferred template counts. In a later analysis, generation probabilities were computed using a VDJ recombination model fitted to out-of-frame rearrangements, and the results were checked against IGoR. Hypergeometric tests were used in a later analysis to score TCR-TCR, TCR-HLA and TCR-CMV co-occurrence, with a repertoire-size bias correction applied to the TCR pairs. In a later analysis, false discovery rates were estimated by permuting HLA or CMV assignments 20 times. In a later analysis, co-occurring TCRs were grouped using DBSCAN, and TCRdist sequence similarity was added for clustering within HLA-allele-positive subsets. For co-occurrence clustering, repertoires with fewer than 30,000 or more than 120,000 public chains were excluded, along with five repertoires with anomalous nucleotide sharing. Not all clones reach the TCRdb copy of this immuneACCESS table, which keeps in-frame sequences only. Checked studies attribute under half of the gap to unresolved V genes and leave the rest unexplained. V and J calls and clone size are copied from that table; D and trimming were computed from the DNA. This sample lists 150,000 to 200,000 clones; around 80% were detected once. 5% to 7.5% of the sample is taken by the ten largest.

These data are taken from a study of cytomegalovirus exposure and HLA in healthy donors (dated by TCRdb to 2016 to 2017). Describing the broader study: In an earlier analysis of roughly 500 of the donors, 250 to 300 Gb of sequence data and approximately 100 million unique TCR beta sequences from 180 million or so T cells were reported. An earlier analysis of about 600 of the donors used high-throughput TCR beta sequencing to judge whether each TCR beta V gene segment behaved as functional or pseudogenic. Of the approximately 370 genotyped donors, roughly 80% were placed in the genetic ancestry cluster associated with self-reported Caucasian donors. Among almost 400 genotyped donors of the cohort, an average of approximately 250,000 unique TCR beta nucleotide sequences were sequenced per donor, roughly 20% of them non-productive. Typing coverage differed by locus: A, B, C, DRB1 and DQB1 were typed in roughly 620-630 donors, DQA1 in roughly 500, DPA1 in around 580, and DPB1 in roughly 470. In a later genetic analysis, genome-wide SNP genotypes for about three fifths of the roughly 670 donors were used, and that subset was treated as a discovery cohort. Besides the first cohort of roughly 700 subjects, a separate validation cohort made up of around 120 different subjects was used. The study was designed to test whether signatures of past pathogen exposure could be identified by cataloging public T cell receptors. An early release covering 500 to 750 HLA-typed donors comprised about 310 gigabases of sequencing data and roughly 85 million unique TCR sequences. The T cell repertoires of under 700 subjects were profiled by immunosequencing and related to cytomegalovirus serostatus. Because of strong linkage in the cohort, five DR-DQ haplotypes were treated as single units for association and clustering. To predict cytomegalovirus infection status, the study brought together high-throughput TCR immunosequencing, statistical association of individual TCRs with disease status, and machine learning. HLA typing covered class I and class II loci at four-digit resolution. In a later analysis, previously published TCR beta repertoires from about 640 donors were re-analyzed and high-resolution HLA genotyping was added so that TCR occurrence patterns could be studied. Rather than drawing on any new phenotypic data, the later analysis identified candidate immune exposures from TCR beta sequences and the way those sequences occurred across donors. Alongside the repertoire data, information on donor age, sex, ethnicity and CMV serostatus was compiled. All discovery cohort repertoires had been generated using a single sequencing platform.

The full study reports these points: Strong co-occurrence of HLA alleles, especially DR and DQ, made assigning TCR associations to individual alleles difficult. A later analysis found that HLA-associated TCR beta chains were more clonally expanded and had lower generation probabilities than equally common non-associated chains. The 87-base-pair reads could not distinguish some IMGT-functional V segments, including TRBV6-2 and TRBV6-3, so those segments were excluded. The classifier was reported to diagnose cytomegalovirus status with high specificity and sensitivity in both the original cohort and the validation cohort. Most CMV-associated TCR beta chains appeared to be HLA-restricted in a later analysis, and the HLA associations seemed to be driven largely by CMV exposure. Broadly in line with IMGT annotations, most TCR beta V segments showed up in productive rearrangements about 87% or about 30% of the time in an earlier analysis of around 600 of the donors. In vitro tests confirmed that three of the cytomegalovirus-associated TCR beta chains recognize cytomegalovirus antigens. In a later analysis, several top co-occurrence clusters were reported to appear linked to parvovirus B19, influenza, CMV and Epstein-Barr virus. Compared with the roughly 670-donor mean, donors in an Asian-associated ancestry cluster had fewer N-insertions in productive TCRs, according to a later genetic analysis. In a later genetic analysis, a missense DCLRE1C variant was associated with V-gene and J-gene trimming of TCR beta chains, and the association was replicated in an independent cohort. Presence/absence analyses assumed roughly uniform sequencing depth across donors, an assumption that may not hold. This cohort had only TCR beta chains sequenced, and the lack of alpha or paired-chain data limited which features could be detected. The authors suggested that the approach could potentially be extended to other disease states and immunological phenotypes. In a later analysis, some 17,000 TCR beta sequences were associated with specific HLA alleles at a false discovery rate of 0.05. In the study, around 150 TCR beta chains were listed as associated with cytomegalovirus. In a later analysis, the rate of TCR association differed among HLA loci, with DRB1 alleles having the most associated TCRs and HLA-C alleles having the fewest. The sequencing pipeline was judged likely to have produced a cluster of highly shared sequence variants as a technical artifact. A further reported finding was that TCR beta sequences accurately predicted the HLA-A and HLA-B alleles for most subjects in the first cohort. The earlier analysis of around 600 of the donors excluded 15 to 20 rarely observed V segments, including chromosome 9 orphons, because counts were too low. For the cohort, immune exposure information was limited to CMV serostatus. Correlated functional status among segregating V segments might reflect linkage disequilibrium, but an unknown experimental factor could not be ruled out. Most TCR sequences were seen in very few donors, while some public TCRs were found in many individuals. Because HLA typing was missing for some donors at each locus, association tests included only the typed subset.

This sequence originates from a middle-aged man in good health and CMV-seropositive. The sequence is built from TRBV6-1 and TRBJ2-3; matching of 6 bases hints at TRBD1 as the D gene. Sample: PBMCs. This receptor has the CDR3 CASSEVRGRTDTQYF. The sequenced DNA is TGTGCCAGCAGTGAAGTCAGGGGCCGCACAGATACGCAGTATTTT.